The sequence of this T cell receptor beta chain was determined in a study of T cells in Graves' hyperthyroidism and ophthalmopathy. General observations from the study: Before onset, ophthalmopathy was predicted by the model a median roughly 6.4 months earlier.

From RNA transcripts, TCR beta CDR3 regions were amplified. HTBI primers drove first-round RT-PCR of the TCR CDR3. Each CDR3 protein gets one entry after TCRdb re-called the multiplex PCR reads with MiXCR. The top ten clones hold roughly 7.2% of a sample with 600,000 to 700,000 distinct CDR3 sequences, 45% of them seen once. This CDR3 is built from 13 residues. From germline, CDR1 is SNHLY and CDR2 FYNNEI. Trimming cost V 5 bases and J 5 bases, with 7 bases left between them. About this clonotype: Antigen: not known. This may come from a read error, since a much larger clone is one base off.

Sequenced input: peripheral blood or thyroid tissue (not recorded which). The J gene is TRBJ1-6, the V gene TRBV2; D is perhaps TRBD1 (5 bases). The clonotype comes from an adult man with Graves' disease, either hyperthyroidism or ophthalmopathy (not recorded which). The CDR3 protein is CASSPGHNSPLHF. In nucleotides, the CDR3 is TGTGCCAGCAGTCCGGGACATAATTCACCCCTCCACTTT.